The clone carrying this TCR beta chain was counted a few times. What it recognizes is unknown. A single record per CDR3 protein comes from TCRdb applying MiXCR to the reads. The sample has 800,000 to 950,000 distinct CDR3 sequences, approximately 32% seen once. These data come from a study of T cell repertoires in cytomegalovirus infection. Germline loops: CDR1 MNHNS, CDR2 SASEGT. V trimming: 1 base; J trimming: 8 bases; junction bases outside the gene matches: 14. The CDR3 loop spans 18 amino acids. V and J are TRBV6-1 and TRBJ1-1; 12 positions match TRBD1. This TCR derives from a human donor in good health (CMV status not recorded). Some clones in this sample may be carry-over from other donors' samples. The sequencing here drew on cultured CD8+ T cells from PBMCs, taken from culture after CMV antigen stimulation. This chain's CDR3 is CASSEVHGTGGREAEAFF. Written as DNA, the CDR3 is TGTGCCAGCAGTGAAGTCCACGGGACAGGGGGCAGGGAAGCCGAAGCTTTCTTT.